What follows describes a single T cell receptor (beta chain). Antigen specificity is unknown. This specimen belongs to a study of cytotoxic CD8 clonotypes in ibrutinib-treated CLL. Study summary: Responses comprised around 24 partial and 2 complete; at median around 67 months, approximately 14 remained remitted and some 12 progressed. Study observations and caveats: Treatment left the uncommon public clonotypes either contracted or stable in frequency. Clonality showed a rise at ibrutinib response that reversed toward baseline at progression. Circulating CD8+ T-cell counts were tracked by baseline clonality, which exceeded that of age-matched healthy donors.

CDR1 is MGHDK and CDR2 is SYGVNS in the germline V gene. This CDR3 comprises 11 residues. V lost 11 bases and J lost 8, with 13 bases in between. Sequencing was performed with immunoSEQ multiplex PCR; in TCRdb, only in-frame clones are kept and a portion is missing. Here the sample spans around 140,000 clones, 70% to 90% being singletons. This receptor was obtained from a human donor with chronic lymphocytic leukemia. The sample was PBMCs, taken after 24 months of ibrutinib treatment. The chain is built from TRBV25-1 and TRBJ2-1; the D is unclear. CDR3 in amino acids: CASQVGYEQFF. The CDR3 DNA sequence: TGTGCCTCCCAAGTGGGATATGAGCAGTTCTTC.